This entry features one T cell receptor beta chain sequence. Its antigen is not yet known. The record has no base qualities; no much larger clone is one base away. The library relied on the immunoSEQ multiplex PCR assay. For the multiplex PCR, a mixture combining 60 forward primers for TCR Vbeta segments and 13 reverse primers for TCR Jbeta segments was used. Amplification of the CDR3 region of rearranged TCR beta genes was performed with a multiplex PCR assay on genomic DNA. The Illumina HiSeq System was used to sequence the amplified TCR beta libraries as 87-base-pair reads. Regarding the original processing steps: Across the 640 or so repertoires, a later analysis counted approximately 75 million unique TCR beta chains, roughly 11 million of which were shared by at least two donors. A nearest-neighbor algorithm error-corrected the raw reads and collapsed the reads into unique sequences, merging closely related sequences to remove PCR and sequencing errors. V, D and J gene segments were assigned by aligning CDR3 sequences to IMGT reference sequences. For a sequence to be retained, a match of at least six nucleotides was required to both a V gene segment and a J gene segment. A rearrangement was called productive if the CDR3 had no stop codons and remained in frame with V and J, and every other rearrangement was called non-productive. CDR3 was defined according to IMGT convention as the region running from the second conserved V-encoded cysteine to the conserved J-encoded phenylalanine. The earlier analysis of about 590 of the donors excluded sequences that lacked an unambiguous match to a single V gene segment. In an earlier analysis of approximately 590 of the donors, a V segment was called functional when productive rearrangements were above 56.7%, and segregating when the standard deviation between donors exceeded 5%. A statistical classification framework was developed to diagnose cytomegalovirus status using the catalog of TCR beta chain sequences. In a later analysis, V and J genes were assigned by comparing TCR nucleotide sequences against IMGT/GENE-DB human TR gene sequences. The TCRdist pipeline was used in a later analysis to assign CDR3 sequences and most-parsimonious VDJ recombination scenarios. In a later analysis, each TCR beta chain was defined by its CDR3 amino acid sequence together with its V-gene family, and reads without a unique V-gene family were excluded. To address suspected cross-contamination and a sequencing artifact, a later analysis removed several hundred highly shared, low-generation-probability nucleotide sequences. In a later analysis, a clonal expansion index was calculated for each public chain from normalized within-repertoire ranks of inferred template counts. Generation probabilities in a later analysis came from a VDJ recombination model fitted to out-of-frame rearrangements, and those results were checked against IGoR. Hypergeometric tests were used in a later analysis to score TCR-TCR, TCR-HLA and TCR-CMV co-occurrence, with a repertoire-size bias correction applied to the TCR pairs. A later analysis estimated false discovery rates by permuting HLA or CMV assignments 20 times. In a later analysis, co-occurring TCRs were grouped using DBSCAN, with TCRdist sequence similarity added in when clustering inside HLA-allele-positive subsets. Repertoires with fewer than 30,000 or more than 120,000 public chains were left out of co-occurrence clustering, as were five repertoires with anomalous nucleotide sharing. This immuneACCESS table, as held by TCRdb, lists in-frame sequences with V and J called but not all clones. Of the missing ones, under half trace to an unresolved V gene in checked studies; the others have no known cause. V and J calls plus clone size are reproduced from that table; the DNA served to infer D and trimming. The sample yields over 80,000 clones; roughly 60% were counted once. The ten top clones hold 5.9% of the sample.

The cohort was made up of approximately 670 healthy bone marrow donors. At the time of sampling, every cohort member was nominally healthy, though immune exposures that went unrecorded were likely present. The donor was CMV seropositive and was included in the group of 270 or so seropositive cohort members. A peripheral blood sample was collected from each donor, and TCR beta sequencing was performed on peripheral blood mononuclear cells. The Qiagen DNeasy Blood Extraction Kit was used to extract genomic DNA from the blood cell samples. The data belong to a study of cytomegalovirus exposure and HLA in healthy donors (dated by TCRdb to about 2017). About the investigation overall: An earlier analysis of 587 of the donors reported 250 to 350 Gb of sequence data and about 120 million unique TCR beta sequences obtained from about 170 million T cells. Rather than drawing on any new phenotypic data, the later analysis identified candidate immune exposures from TCR beta sequences and the way those sequences occurred across donors. The number of typed donors differed by locus: 629-630 for A, B, C, DRB1 and DQB1; approximately 520 for DQA1; approximately 600 for DPA1; and around 490 for DPB1. The study was designed to test whether signatures of past pathogen exposure could be identified by cataloging public T cell receptors. Among around 400 genotyped donors of the cohort, an average of around 240,000 unique TCR beta nucleotide sequences were sequenced per donor, roughly 18% of them non-productive. A later analysis re-examined previously published TCR beta repertoires from about 670 donors and added high-resolution HLA genotyping to investigate patterns of TCR occurrence. Alongside the repertoire data, information on donor age, sex, ethnicity and CMV serostatus was compiled. An early release that covered roughly 600 HLA-typed donors contained about 300 gigabases of sequencing data and around 80 million unique TCR sequences. A later genetic analysis used genome-wide SNP genotypes for about 60% of the roughly 700 donors, treating that subset as a discovery cohort. Every discovery cohort repertoire had been produced on one sequencing platform. The T cell repertoires of 670 or so subjects were profiled by immunosequencing and related to cytomegalovirus serostatus. To predict cytomegalovirus infection status, the study brought together high-throughput TCR immunosequencing, statistical association of individual TCRs with disease status, and machine learning. Of the 398 genotyped donors, approximately 83% fell in the genetic ancestry cluster associated with self-reported Caucasian donors. To decide whether each TCR beta V gene segment behaved as functional or pseudogenic, an earlier analysis of over 500 of the donors relied on high-throughput TCR beta sequencing. Class I and class II HLA loci were covered by the typing at four-digit resolution. About 5 DR-DQ haplotypes were handled as single units for association and clustering, since linkage in the cohort was strong. Along with the roughly 700-subject first cohort, a separate validation cohort of around 110 different subjects was used. The paper's findings and limits, for the study overall: In a later genetic analysis, a missense DCLRE1C variant was associated with V-gene and J-gene trimming of TCR beta chains, and the association was replicated in an independent cohort. An earlier analysis of approximately 600 of the donors showed that most TCR beta V segments appeared in productive rearrangements either about 90% or about 30% of the time, which broadly matched IMGT annotations. Because some donors lacked HLA typing at each locus, the association tests relied only on the typed subset. In a later analysis, HLA-associated TCR beta chains showed more clonal expansion and lower generation probabilities than non-associated chains that were equally common. A later analysis associated some 17,000 TCR beta sequences with specific HLA alleles at a false discovery rate of 0.05. The study listed over 150 TCR beta chains as associated with cytomegalovirus. Linkage disequilibrium might explain the correlated functional status among segregating V segments, but an unknown experimental factor could not be excluded. Some IMGT-functional V segments, including TRBV6-2 and TRBV6-3, could not be told apart with the 87-base-pair reads, so those segments were excluded. Most CMV-associated TCR beta chains appeared to be HLA-restricted in a later analysis, and the HLA associations seemed to be driven largely by CMV exposure. A further reported finding was that TCR beta sequences accurately predicted the HLA-A and HLA-B alleles for most subjects in the first cohort. A few of the identified cytomegalovirus-associated TCR beta chains were confirmed in vitro to be specific for cytomegalovirus antigens. The presence/absence analyses assumed that sequencing depth was roughly uniform across donors, and that assumption may not be true. A cluster of highly shared sequence variants was judged likely to represent a technical artifact of the sequencing pipeline. For the cohort, immune exposure information was limited to CMV serostatus. According to the authors, the approach could potentially be generalized to other disease states and immunological phenotypes. In a later genetic analysis, fewer N-insertions in productive TCRs were reported among donors in an Asian-associated ancestry cluster than the roughly 710-donor mean. Because counts were too low, approximately 15 rarely observed V segments, including chromosome 9 orphons, were excluded from the earlier analysis of some 590 of the donors. Across donors, most TCR sequences were observed very rarely, whereas some public TCRs were present in many individuals. In both the original and validation cohorts, the classifier was reported to diagnose cytomegalovirus status with high specificity and sensitivity. Only TCR beta chains were sequenced in this cohort, and the absence of alpha or paired-chain data limited detectable features. Strong co-occurrence of HLA alleles, especially DR and DQ, made assigning TCR associations to individual alleles difficult. In a later analysis, the rate of TCR association differed among HLA loci, with DRB1 alleles having the most associated TCRs and HLA-C alleles having the fewest. According to a later analysis, parvovirus B19, influenza, CMV and Epstein-Barr virus appeared linked to several top co-occurrence clusters.

For CDR1 and CDR2, the germline V gene lists SNHLY and FYNNEI. The CDR3 contains 16 residues, cysteine and phenylalanine counted. Just the 48-base CDR3 DNA is kept, in frame starting at base 1. V has 2 bases trimmed and J has 10 bases trimmed; junction bases matching no gene number 6. The sequence is built from TRBV2 and TRBJ2-1; TRBD2 fits 15 bases in the junction. Sequencing used PBMCs. This sequence was found in a boy aged 5-17 years in good health and CMV-seropositive. The CDR3 protein: CASSESGLAGGPEQFF. In nucleotides, the sequence is TGTGCCAGCAGTGAATCCGGACTAGCGGGGGGGCCAGAGCAGTTCTTC.